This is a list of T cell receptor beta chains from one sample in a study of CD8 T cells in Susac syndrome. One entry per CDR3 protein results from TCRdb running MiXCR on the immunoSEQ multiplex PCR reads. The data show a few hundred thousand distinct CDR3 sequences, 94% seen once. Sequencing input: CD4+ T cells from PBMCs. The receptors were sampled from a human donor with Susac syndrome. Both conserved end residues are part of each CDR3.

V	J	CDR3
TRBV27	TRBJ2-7	CASSSRRGVSHEQYF
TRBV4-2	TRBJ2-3	CASSQGGGPSTDTQYF
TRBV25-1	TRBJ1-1	CASSDRTGSEAFF
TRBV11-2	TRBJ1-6	CASSLGALHSPLHF
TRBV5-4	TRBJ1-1	CASSQQGERSEAFF
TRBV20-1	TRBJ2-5	CSARIASGAIQETQYF
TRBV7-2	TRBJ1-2	CASQDPSTYGYTF
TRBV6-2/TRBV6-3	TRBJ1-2	CASSYVSGSYGYTF
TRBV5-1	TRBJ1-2	CASSPGTGDGNYGYTF
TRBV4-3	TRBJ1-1	CASSQGRTGMNTEAFF
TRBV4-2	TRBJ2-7	CASSQGRQIKTYEQYF
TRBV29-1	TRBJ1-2	CSAGQGRDYGYTF
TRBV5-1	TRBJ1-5	CASSLAGVRDQPQHF
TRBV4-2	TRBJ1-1	CASSRQGKIENTEAFF
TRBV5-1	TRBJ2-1	CASSPGYRQGAYNEQFF
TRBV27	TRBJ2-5	CASSSWSGRQETQYF
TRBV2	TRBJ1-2	CASSEEGGRVYGYTF
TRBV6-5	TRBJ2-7	CASSSYRDRSYEQYF
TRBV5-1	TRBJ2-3	CASSPPLAGVTDTQYF
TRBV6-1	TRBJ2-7	CASRRAAALGPHEQYF
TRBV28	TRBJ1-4	CASNQGREKLFF
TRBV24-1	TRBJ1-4	CATSEPGTVEEKLFF
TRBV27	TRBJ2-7	CASTSLAASSYEQYF
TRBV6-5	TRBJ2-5	CASGPGLLSRETQYF
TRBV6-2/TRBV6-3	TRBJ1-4	CASSYSTDGAFNEKLFF
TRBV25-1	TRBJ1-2	CASSKGQGNYGYTF
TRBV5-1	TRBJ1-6	CASTESYNSPLHF
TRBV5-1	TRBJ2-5	CASSRDVREETQYF
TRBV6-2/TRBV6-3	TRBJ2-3	CASRNGEATDTQYF
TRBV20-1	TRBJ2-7	CSATGPPRVYEQYF
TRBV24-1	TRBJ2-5	CATSDSGALETQYF
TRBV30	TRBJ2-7	CAWSMGDSGSYEQYF
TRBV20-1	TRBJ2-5	CSARLGGALETQYF
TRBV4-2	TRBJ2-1	CASSQEWTRNEQFF
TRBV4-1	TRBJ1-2	CASSQESRTNYGYTF
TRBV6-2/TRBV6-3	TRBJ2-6	CASSPQTPGLLSGANVLTF
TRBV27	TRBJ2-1	CASSPRPGQSYDNEQFF
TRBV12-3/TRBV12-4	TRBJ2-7	CASRGGDYEQYF